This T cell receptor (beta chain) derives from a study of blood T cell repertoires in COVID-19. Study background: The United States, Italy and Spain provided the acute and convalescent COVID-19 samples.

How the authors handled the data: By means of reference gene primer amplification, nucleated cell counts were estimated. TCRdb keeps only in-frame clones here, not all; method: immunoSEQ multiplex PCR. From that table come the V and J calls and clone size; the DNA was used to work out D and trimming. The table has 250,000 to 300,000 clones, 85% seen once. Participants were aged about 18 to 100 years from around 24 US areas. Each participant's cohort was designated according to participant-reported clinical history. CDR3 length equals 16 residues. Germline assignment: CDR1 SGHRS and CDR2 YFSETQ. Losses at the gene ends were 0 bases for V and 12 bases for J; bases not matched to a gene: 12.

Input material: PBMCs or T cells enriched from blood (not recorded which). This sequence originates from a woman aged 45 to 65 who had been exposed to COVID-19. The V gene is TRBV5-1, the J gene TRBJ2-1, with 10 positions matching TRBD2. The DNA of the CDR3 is TGCGCCAGCAGCTTGGTCCCTACGAGCGGGGGGGCATGGCAGTTCTTC. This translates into CASSLVPTSGGAWQFF. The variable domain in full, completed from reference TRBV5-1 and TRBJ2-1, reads KAGVTQTPRYLIKTRGQQVTLSCSPISGHRSVSWYQQTPGQGLQFLFEYFSETQRNKGNFPGRFSGRQFSNSRSEMNVSTLELGDSALYLCASSLVPTSGGAWQFFGPGTRLTVL.